This TCR beta chain was found in a study of early T cells in non-severe SARS-CoV-2 infection (dated by TCRdb to about 2021). A note on the overall study: Because TCR sequencing was done on bulk RNA from unsorted whole blood, the alpha and beta chains could not be paired.

Compared with germline, V lacks 1 base and J lacks 4 bases; bases without a gene match: 8. The germline V gene encodes CDR1 SGHAT and CDR2 FQNNGV. The CDR3 has 17 amino acids, counting the end cysteine and phenylalanine. CDR3 DNA only is kept here, 51 bases in frame from base 1. Set within a cohort of healthcare workers in London, UK, this nested case-control study involved weekly PCR testing of nasopharyngeal swabs along with blood sampling. Between 23 and 31 March 2020, the week of the UK lockdown, healthcare workers were enrolled and then followed up weekly for as long as 16 weeks. Study-wide findings and limitations: VDJdb matching was skewed toward anti-spike CD8 responses and likely underestimated virus-specific expansions by missing private and CD4 specificities.

Only a few counts were recorded for this clonotype. The target of this receptor is not known. Base qualities are not at hand, and no much larger clone is one base apart. The method was 5' RACE. Data came from a NextSeq 500. To correct for sequencing error and PCR bias, the TCR library protocol tagged individual cDNA molecules with unique molecular identifiers. Both TCR alpha and beta chains were sequenced, and tight co-correlation was observed between alpha and beta sequence abundances in each sample. The original pipeline was this. Decombinator V4 was used to perform V gene, J gene and CDR3 annotation of TCR sequences. Expanded TCRs were defined as changing significantly between any two time points under a Poisson model with p below 0.0001. TCR abundances were normalised to the total number of TCRs sequenced in each sample and reported as counts per million. MAIT TCRs were defined by TRAV1-2 paired with TRAJ12, TRAJ20 or TRAJ33, and iNKT TCRs by TRAV10 paired with TRAJ18. A search of VDJdb, accessed on 1 November 2021, was run for TCRs annotated to CMV, EBV and SARS-CoV-2, with TCRs annotated for multiple antigens excluded. TCRdb cleaned the public reads at Q25 with fastp, built clones with MiXCR and kept in-frame beta chains. Each entry is one CDR3 protein sequence, shown with its most common DNA and genes. Clone size and V and J calls follow TCRdb, not the original study. The sample includes 74,000 or so distinct CDR3 sequences, with roughly 13% observed a single time. The ten largest clonotypes hold 1.1% of the sample.

The chain uses TRBV11-2 and TRBJ2-3, and TRBD2 matches 10 of the central bases. The clonotype was recovered from an adult who was a healthcare worker with PCR-confirmed SARS-CoV-2 infection or an uninfected control (not recorded which). Sample: whole blood. The CDR3 sequence is CASSLGPGTSVADTQYF. The sequenced DNA: TGTGCCAGCAGCTTAGGTCCCGGGACTAGCGTAGCAGATACGCAGTATTTT.